This TCR beta chain originates from a study of spatial heterogeneity in lung cancer. Study background: Alpha-chain sequences were consistently detected in smaller numbers than beta-chain sequences. On average, each unique TCR and UMI combination appeared more than ten times in raw reads.

Regarding the study as a whole: Expanded tumor TCRs that were ubiquitous appeared in blood more at resection than follow-up.

There are a few counts of this clonotype. Its antigen is unknown. CDR1 is SGDLS and CDR2 is YYNGEE in the germline V gene. The V end was cut by 1 base, the J end by 4 bases, with 11 bases between. The length of the CDR3 is 15 residues. Each TCR cDNA molecule carried a unique molecular identifier. TCRdb independently ran MiXCR on the 5' RACE reads; one entry per CDR3 protein. The top ten clones hold more than 10% of a sample with about 50,000 distinct CDR3 sequences, 7.6% of them seen once. Time point: sample taken at primary tumor resection. Whole RNA, isolated from tumor, nontumor lung or frozen PBMC, was sequenced without prior sorting.

The receptor was derived from a female donor with early-stage non-small cell lung cancer. The genes are TRBV9 and TRBJ2-2; D unresolved. The source was PBMCs, collected at surgery. CDR3 loop: CASSVTIELTGELFF. The CDR3 DNA is TGTGCCAGCAGCGTAACAATAGAACTCACCGGGGAGCTGTTTTTT.